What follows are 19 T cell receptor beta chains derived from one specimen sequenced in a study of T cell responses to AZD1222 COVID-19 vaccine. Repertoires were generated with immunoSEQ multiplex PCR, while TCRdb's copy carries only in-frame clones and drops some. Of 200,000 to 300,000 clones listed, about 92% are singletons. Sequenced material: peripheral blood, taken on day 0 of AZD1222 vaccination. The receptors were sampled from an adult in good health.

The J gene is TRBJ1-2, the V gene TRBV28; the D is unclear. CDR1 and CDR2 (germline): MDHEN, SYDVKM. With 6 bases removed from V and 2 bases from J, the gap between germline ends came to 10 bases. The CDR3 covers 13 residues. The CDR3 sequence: CASSSDVNYGYTF. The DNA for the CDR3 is TGTGCCAGCAGCTCGGACGTCAACTATGGCTACACCTTC.

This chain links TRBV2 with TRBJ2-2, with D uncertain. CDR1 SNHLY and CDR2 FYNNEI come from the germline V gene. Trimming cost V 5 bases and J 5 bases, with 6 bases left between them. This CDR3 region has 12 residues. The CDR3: CASSTLTGELFF. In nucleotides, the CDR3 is TGTGCCAGCAGTACATTAACCGGGGAGCTGTTTTTT.

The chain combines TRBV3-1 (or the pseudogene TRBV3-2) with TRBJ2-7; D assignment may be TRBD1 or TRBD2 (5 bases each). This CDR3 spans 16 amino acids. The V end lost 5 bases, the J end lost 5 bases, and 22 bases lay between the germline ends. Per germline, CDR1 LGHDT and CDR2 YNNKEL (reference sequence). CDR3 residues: CASSGTPRAVTHEQYF. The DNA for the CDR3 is TGTGCCAGCAGCGGGACCCCGAGGGCAGTAACGCACGAGCAGTACTTC.

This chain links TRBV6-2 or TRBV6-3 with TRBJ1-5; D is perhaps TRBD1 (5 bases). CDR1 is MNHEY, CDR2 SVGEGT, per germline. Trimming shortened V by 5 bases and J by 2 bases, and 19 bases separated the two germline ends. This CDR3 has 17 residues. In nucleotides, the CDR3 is TGTGCCAGCAGTCAGCTCCTGGGGGTAGAGGGCAATCAGCCCCAGCATTTT. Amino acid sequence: CASSQLLGVEGNQPQHF.

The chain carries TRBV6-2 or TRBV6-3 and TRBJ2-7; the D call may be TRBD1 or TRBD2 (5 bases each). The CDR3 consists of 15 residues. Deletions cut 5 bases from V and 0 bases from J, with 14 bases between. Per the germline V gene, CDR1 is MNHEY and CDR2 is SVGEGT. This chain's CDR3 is CASSLWGPHSYEQYF. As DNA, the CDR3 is TGTGCCAGCAGTCTATGGGGACCTCACTCCTACGAGCAGTACTTC.

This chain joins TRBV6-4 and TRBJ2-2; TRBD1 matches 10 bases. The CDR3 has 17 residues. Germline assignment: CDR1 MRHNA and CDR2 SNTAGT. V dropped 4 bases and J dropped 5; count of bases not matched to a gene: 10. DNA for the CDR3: TGTGCCAGCAGTGTCCCCTTTGACAGGGGGCATACCGGGGAGCTGTTTTTT. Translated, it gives CASSVPFDRGHTGELFF.

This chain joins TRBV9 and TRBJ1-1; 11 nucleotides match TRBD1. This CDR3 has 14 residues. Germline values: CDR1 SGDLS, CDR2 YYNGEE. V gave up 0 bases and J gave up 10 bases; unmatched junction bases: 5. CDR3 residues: CASSVGDRGSGAFF. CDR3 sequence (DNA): TGTGCCAGCAGCGTAGGGGACAGGGGGTCCGGAGCTTTCTTT. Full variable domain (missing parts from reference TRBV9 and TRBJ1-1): DSGVTQTPKHLITATGQRVTLRCSPRSGDLSVYWYQQSLDQGLQFLIQYYNGEERAKGNILERFSAQQFPDLHSELNLSSLELGDSALYFCASSVGDRGSGAFFGQGTRLTVV.

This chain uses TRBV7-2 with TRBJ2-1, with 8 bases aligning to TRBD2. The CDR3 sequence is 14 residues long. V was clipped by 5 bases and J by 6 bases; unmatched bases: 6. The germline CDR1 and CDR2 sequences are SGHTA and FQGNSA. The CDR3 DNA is TGTGCCAGCAGCCCGGCCGGGACTAGCAATGAGCAGTTCTTC. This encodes CASSPAGTSNEQFF.

The CDR3 nucleotides are TGTGCCAGCAGCTTATCGGCTAAAGAGACCCAGTACTTC. Protein product: CASSLSAKETQYF. The chain links TRBV7-3 to TRBJ2-5; D remains ambiguous. Germline CDR1 SGHTA, CDR2 FQGTGA. CDR3 length equals 13 residues. Trimming took 2 bases from V and 3 from J, leaving 7 bases between them.

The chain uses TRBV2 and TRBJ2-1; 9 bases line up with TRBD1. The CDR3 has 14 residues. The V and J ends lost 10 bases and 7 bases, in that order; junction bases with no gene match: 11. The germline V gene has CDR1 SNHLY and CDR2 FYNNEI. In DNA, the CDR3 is TGTGCCATTACGGACAGGGGTGTGAAGAATGAGCAGTTCTTC. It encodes CAITDRGVKNEQFF.

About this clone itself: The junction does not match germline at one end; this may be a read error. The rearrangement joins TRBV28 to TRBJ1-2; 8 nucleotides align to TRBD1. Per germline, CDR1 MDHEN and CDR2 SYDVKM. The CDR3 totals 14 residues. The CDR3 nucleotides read TGTGTCAGCAGGCCAGGGGGCCGAAGACATGGCTACACCTTC. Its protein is CVSRPGGRRHGYTF.

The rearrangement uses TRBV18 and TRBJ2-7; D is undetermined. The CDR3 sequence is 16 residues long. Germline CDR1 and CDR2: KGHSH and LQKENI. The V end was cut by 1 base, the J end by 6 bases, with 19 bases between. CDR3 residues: CASSPRASVQSGEQYF. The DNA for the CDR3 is TGTGCCAGCTCACCACGGGCGTCCGTACAGAGTGGCGAGCAGTACTTC.

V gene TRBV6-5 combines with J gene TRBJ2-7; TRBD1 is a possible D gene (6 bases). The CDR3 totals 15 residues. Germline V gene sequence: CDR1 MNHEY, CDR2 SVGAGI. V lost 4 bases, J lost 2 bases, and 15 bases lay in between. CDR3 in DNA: TGTGCCAGCAGTTCGAGGGGGACATCGACCTACGAGCAGTACTTC. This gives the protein CASSSRGTSTYEQYF.

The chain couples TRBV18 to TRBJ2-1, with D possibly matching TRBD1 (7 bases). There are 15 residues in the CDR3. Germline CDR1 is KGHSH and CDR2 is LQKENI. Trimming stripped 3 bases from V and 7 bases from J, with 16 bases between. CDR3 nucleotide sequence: TGTGCCAGCTCACCGGGGCAGGGGGGCTGGAATGAGCAGTTCTTC. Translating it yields CASSPGQGGWNEQFF.

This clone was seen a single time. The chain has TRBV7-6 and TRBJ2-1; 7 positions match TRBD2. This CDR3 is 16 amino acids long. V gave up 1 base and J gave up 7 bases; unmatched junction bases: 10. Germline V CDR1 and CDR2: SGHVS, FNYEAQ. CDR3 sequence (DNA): TGTGCCAGCAGCTTAGGATCTAGCGGCCTAAGGAATGAGCAGTTCTTC. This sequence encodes CASSLGSSGLRNEQFF.

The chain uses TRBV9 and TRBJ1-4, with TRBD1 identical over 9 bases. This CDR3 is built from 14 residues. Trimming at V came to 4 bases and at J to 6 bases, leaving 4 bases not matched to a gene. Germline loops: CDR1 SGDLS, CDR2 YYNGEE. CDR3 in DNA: TGTGCCAGCAGCAGAACAGGGGGCTATGAAAAACTGTTTTTT. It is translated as CASSRTGGYEKLFF.

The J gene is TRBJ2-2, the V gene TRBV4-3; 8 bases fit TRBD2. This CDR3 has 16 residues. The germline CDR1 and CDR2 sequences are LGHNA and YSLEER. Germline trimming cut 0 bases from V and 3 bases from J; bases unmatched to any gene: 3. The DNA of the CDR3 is TGCGCCAGCAGCCAAGATTCAGCGGGAGACACCGGGGAGCTGTTTTTT. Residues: CASSQDSAGDTGELFF.

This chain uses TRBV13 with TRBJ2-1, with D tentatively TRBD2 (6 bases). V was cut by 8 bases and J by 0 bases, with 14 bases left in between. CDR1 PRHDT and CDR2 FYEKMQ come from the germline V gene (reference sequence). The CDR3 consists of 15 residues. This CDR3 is CASHRAGSSYNEQFF. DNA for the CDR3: TGTGCCAGCCACCGGGCGGGGAGCTCCTACAATGAGCAGTTCTTC.

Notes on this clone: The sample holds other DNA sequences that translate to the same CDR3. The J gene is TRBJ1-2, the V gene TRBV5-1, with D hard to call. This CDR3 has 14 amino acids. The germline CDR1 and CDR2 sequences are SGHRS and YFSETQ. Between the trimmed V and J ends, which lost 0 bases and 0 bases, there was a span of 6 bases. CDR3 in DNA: TGCGCCAGCAGCTTGGGGACCGCTAACTATGGCTACACCTTC. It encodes CASSLGTANYGYTF.